This T cell receptor beta chain stems from a study of response to subunit inactivated influenza vaccine (dated by TCRdb to the late 2010s). Background on the whole study: Deep quantitative profiling of the T cell receptor repertoire was used in the study to follow responses to a trivalent subunit inactivated influenza vaccine. The investigation overall reported the following: The authors proposed that each seasonal influenza vaccination may bring in only a limited number of new T cells.

To prepare the library, RT-PCR was applied. Instrument on record: Illumina HiSeq 2500. TCRdb itself trimmed the public reads at Q25 with fastp, ran MiXCR and retained productive beta chains. Each record represents a unique CDR3 protein, reported with the most common genes and DNA among its rows. The table for this sample lists some 500,000 distinct CDR3 sequences; 16% of them were counted only once. In total, the top ten clones hold 3% of the sample. This clonotype was found a few times. The antigen it binds to is not known. No base quality values were provided; no much bigger clone lies one nucleotide off. At the junction V is shortened by 6 bases and J by 8 bases, with 13 bases in between. CDR1 and CDR2 are drawn from the germline V gene: ENHRY, SYGVKD. The CDR3 runs 12 amino acids, cysteine and phenylalanine included. Only CDR3 DNA remains: 36 bases, in frame from the first base.

This clonotype was obtained from a man in his fifties or sixties who received an inactivated influenza vaccine. Donor details come from another sample of the same person, matched by shared clones. Source: CD4+ T cells sorted from PBMCs, taken around 25 months after vaccination. The chain couples TRBV10-3 to TRBJ1-2, with an unclear D gene assignment. CDR3 reads: CAISHPSGGYTF. The DNA sequence is given as TGTGCCATCAGCCATCCCTCGGGAGGCTACACCTTC.